This T cell receptor (beta chain) was obtained from a study of early stage breast cancer tumors. Whole-study results and caveats: Tumor and normal breast were distinguished via blood comparison in most of the 16 patients. Most shared enriched TCRB sequences were commonly generated ones.

About this clone itself: Its antigen is not identified.

The table came from immunoSEQ multiplex PCR; TCRdb's copy has only in-frame clones and leaves some out. The repertoire holds around 78,000 clones, with approximately 80% as singletons. With 0 bases clipped from V and 8 bases from J, the junction kept 2 bases outside the gene matches. The CDR3 extends over 13 amino acids. CDR1 is SGHRS, CDR2 YFSETQ, per germline. The sample was blood. This clonotype was obtained from a person between 55 and 69 years old with breast cancer. The chain uses TRBV5-1 and TRBJ1-2; the match to TRBD1 covers 9 bases. The CDR3 spells CASSLGQGDGYTF. The DNA of the CDR3 is TGCGCCAGCAGCTTGGGACAGGGGGACGGCTACACCTTC.